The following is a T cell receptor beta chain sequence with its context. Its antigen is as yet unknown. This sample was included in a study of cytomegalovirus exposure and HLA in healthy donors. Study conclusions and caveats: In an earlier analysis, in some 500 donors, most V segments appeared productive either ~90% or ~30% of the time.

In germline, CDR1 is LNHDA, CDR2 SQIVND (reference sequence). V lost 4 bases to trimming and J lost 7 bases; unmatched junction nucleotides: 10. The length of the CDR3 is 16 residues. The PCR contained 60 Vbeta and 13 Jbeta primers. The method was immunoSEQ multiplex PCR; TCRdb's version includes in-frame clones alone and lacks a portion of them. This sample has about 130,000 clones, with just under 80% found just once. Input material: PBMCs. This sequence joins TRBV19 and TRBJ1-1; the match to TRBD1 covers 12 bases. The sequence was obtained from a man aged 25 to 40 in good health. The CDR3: CASSTRGDRGHSEAFF. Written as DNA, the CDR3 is TGTGCCAGTAGTACCCGGGGGGACAGGGGGCATAGTGAAGCTTTCTTT.